The next 32 T cell receptor beta chains were all read from a single sample in a study of shared T cell receptors in the human thymus. This table comes from immunoSEQ multiplex PCR, and its TCRdb copy is limited to in-frame clones, with some not included. The sample has hundreds of thousands of clones, roughly 74% seen once. This same sample was also taken into another study, of human thymus T cells.

Sequencing was carried out using thymocytes. These receptors were collected from a boy under three years old with a congenital heart defect.

V and J are TRBV29-1 and TRBJ1-1; D is possibly TRBD1 (5 bases). The CDR3 loop spans 13 amino acids. Per the germline V gene, CDR1 is SQVTM and CDR2 is ANQGSEA. Trimming removed 6 bases at V and 4 bases at J, with 15 bases between. The CDR3 sequence: CSVWQGIGTEAFF. In nucleotides, the CDR3 is TGCAGCGTGTGGCAGGGTATCGGCACTGAAGCTTTCTTT.

This clone was seen a few times. The chain recombines TRBV13 with TRBJ2-1, with 8 bases aligning to TRBD2. The CDR3 length is 20 residues. With 5 bases clipped from V and 2 bases from J, the junction kept 20 bases outside the gene matches. The germline gives CDR1 PRHDT, CDR2 FYEKMQ (reference sequence). The CDR3 DNA follows: TGTGCCAGCAGCCCCCGGCTAGCGGGCCTTCTCGAGTGGACCTACAATGAGCAGTTCTTC. This translates into CASSPRLAGLLEWTYNEQFF.

Only a few counts were recorded for this clone. CDR3 bases: TGTGCCAGCTCACCACCGGTTGGCGCGGGCCGACCATGTGAGCAGTTCTTC. This codes for CASSPPVGAGRPCEQFF. The chain links TRBV18 to TRBJ2-1, with D perhaps matching TRBD2 (5 bases). Germline V gives CDR1 KGHSH, CDR2 LQKENI. This CDR3 comprises 17 residues. V lost 0 bases to trimming and J lost 9 bases, with 21 bases between them.

The chain employs TRBV4-3 and TRBJ2-7; 8 positions match TRBD2. Germline assignment: CDR1 LGHNA and CDR2 YSLEER. V lost 4 bases, J lost 2 bases, and 7 bases stayed unmatched. This CDR3 is 15 amino acids long. The CDR3 sequence is CASSPRAGGTYEQYF. CDR3 nucleotide sequence: TGCGCCAGCAGCCCCAGGGCGGGAGGTACCTACGAGCAGTACTTC.

The J gene is TRBJ1-2, the V gene TRBV30; 7 bases align to TRBD1. The V gene's germline CDR1 is GTSNPN and CDR2 SVGIG (reference sequence). The junction had 9 bases not matched to a gene; V was cut back by 4 bases and J by 1 base. The CDR3 has 15 residues. In DNA, the CDR3 is TGTGCCTGGAACAACGGGGCAGGGGGTAACTATGGCTACACCTTC. Translated, it gives CAWNNGAGGNYGYTF.

V usage is TRBV20-1 and J usage is TRBJ2-3; 7 nucleotides line up with TRBD2. The CDR3 sequence is 11 residues long. CDR1 and CDR2 (germline): DFQATT, SNEGSKA (reference sequence). The CDR3 loop reads CSPPPGGTQYF. The CDR3, as DNA: TGCAGCCCCCCACCGGGAGGTACGCAGTATTTT.

The rearrangement links TRBV19 to TRBJ2-6; 9 bases agree with TRBD1. The CDR3 extends over 19 amino acids. CDR1 is LNHDA and CDR2 is SQIVND in the germline V gene (reference sequence). V was clipped by 4 bases and J by 3 bases; unmatched bases: 13. The CDR3 protein is CASSKRGTGKKYGANVLTF. The CDR3, as DNA: TGTGCCAGTAGTAAGCGAGGGACAGGGAAGAAGTATGGGGCCAACGTCCTGACTTTC.

This clone occurred a few times. At one boundary the junction diverges from the germline segment, which might be a read error. V is TRBV19 and J is TRBJ1-3; D might be TRBD1 (5 bases). The germline V gene has CDR1 LNHDA and CDR2 SQIVND (reference sequence). The CDR3 runs to 12 residues. In nucleotides, the CDR3 is TGTGCCAGTTCGGGGAGGGGAAACCCCATATATTTT. Translated, it gives CASSGRGNPIYF.

The chain combines TRBV21-1 with TRBJ2-1; the table names TRBD2, a call not compared with the DNA. TRBV21-1 is recorded as a pseudogene. The CDR3 runs to 12 residues. The CDR3 DNA is TGTGCCAGCCGACTGTTATACAATGAGCAGTTCTTC. This sequence encodes CASRLLYNEQFF.

The chain links TRBV6-5 to TRBJ2-7; 7 nucleotides align to TRBD1. The CDR3 totals 14 residues. V lost 5 bases and J lost 2; bases outside the gene matches: 6. Per germline, CDR1 MNHEY and CDR2 SVGAGI. The CDR3 reads CASSEVGQPYEQYF. CDR3 in DNA: TGTGCCAGCAGTGAAGTGGGACAGCCCTACGAGCAGTACTTC.

The chain is built from TRBV5-1 and TRBJ2-1; 13 bases agree with TRBD2. The CDR3 covers 15 residues. The V gene end was trimmed by 8 bases and the J gene end by 4 bases; junction bases not matched to a gene: 6. CDR1 SGHRS and CDR2 YFSETQ come from the germline V gene. DNA for the CDR3: TGCGCCAGTGGGACTAGCGGGACCCCTTACAATGAGCAGTTCTTC. Translating it yields CASGTSGTPYNEQFF.

This chain links TRBV18 with TRBJ1-4; 7 bases are a match to TRBD1. Germline V gene data show CDR1 as KGHSH and CDR2 as LQKENI. The V segment lost 3 bases and the J segment 1 base; nucleotides outside the gene matches: 2. The CDR3 is made up of 15 amino acids. The CDR3: CASSPRGRTNEKLFF. CDR3 nucleotide sequence: TGTGCCAGCTCACCTAGGGGGCGAACTAATGAAAAACTGTTTTTT. Looking up the rest from reference TRBV18 and TRBJ1-4 gives the full variable domain: NAGVMQNPRHLVRRRGQEARLRCSPMKGHSHVYWYRQLPEEGLKFMVYLQKENIIDESGMPKERFSAEFPKEGPSILRIQQVVRGDSAAYFCASSPRGRTNEKLFFGSGTQLSVL.

The CDR3 nucleotides read TGTGCCAGCAGCTTGGATGACGGGGGGAGTCAGCCCCAGCATTTT. This encodes CASSLDDGGSQPQHF. The chain links TRBV5-5 to TRBJ1-5, with D maybe TRBD1 (5 bases). This CDR3 has 15 amino acids. Germline lookup yields CDR1 SGHKS and CDR2 YYEKEE (reference sequence). The V end lost 0 bases, the J end lost 6 bases, and 13 bases lay between the germline ends.

The V gene is TRBV28, the J gene TRBJ2-7; D possibly corresponds to TRBD2 (6 bases). The CDR3 runs 17 residues. V was cut by 2 bases and J by 5 bases, with 22 bases left in between. Germline-derived CDR1 and CDR2 are MDHEN and SYDVKM. DNA of the CDR3: TGTGCCAGCAGTTTACTTTGCCGAACGGGAGATGACGACGAGCAGTACTTC. This codes for CASSLLCRTGDDDEQYF.

The rearrangement uses TRBV4-1 and TRBJ2-7; D unclear. Germline CDR1 is MGHRA and CDR2 is YSYEKL. The V end lost 0 bases, the J end lost 4 bases, and 7 bases lay between the germline ends. The CDR3 sequence is 13 residues long. Here the CDR3 reads CASSQDFPYEQYF. The CDR3 bases are TGCGCCAGCAGCCAAGACTTTCCTTACGAGCAGTACTTC.

The V gene is TRBV4-2, the J gene TRBJ2-2, with D tentatively TRBD2 (6 bases). CDR3 length: 15 residues. The V gene lost 1 base and the J gene lost 1 base, with 7 bases spanning the gap. Germline V gives CDR1 LGHNA, CDR2 YNFKEQ. Here the CDR3 reads CASSQGRGNTGELFF. DNA for the CDR3: TGTGCCAGCAGCCAAGGGAGGGGGAACACCGGGGAGCTGTTTTTT.

The chain couples TRBV6-6 to TRBJ1-5; D perhaps matches TRBD1 (5 bases). The CDR3 has 15 amino acids. Germline CDR1 and CDR2: MNHNY and SVGAGI (reference sequence). V was trimmed by 3 bases and J by 9 bases, leaving 18 bases between them. CDR3 protein: CASSYWGQPPLPQHF. The DNA of the CDR3 is TGTGCCAGCAGTTATTGGGGCCAGCCCCCACTGCCCCAGCATTTT.

The chain is built from TRBV6-5 and TRBJ2-1; D is undetermined. This CDR3 spans 15 amino acids. Germline V gene sequence: CDR1 MNHEY, CDR2 SVGAGI. Trimming shortened V by 6 bases and J by 0 bases, and 12 bases separated the two germline ends. This CDR3 reads CASSQLRSSYNEQFF. CDR3 nucleotides: TGTGCCAGCAGCCAACTCCGAAGCTCCTACAATGAGCAGTTCTTC.

This chain connects TRBV5-6 to TRBJ1-1; TRBD1 matches 11 bases. Per the germline V gene, CDR1 is SGHDT and CDR2 is YYEEEE. V was pared by 7 bases and J by 3 bases, with 2 bases of the junction left unmatched. The CDR3 extends over 13 amino acids. CDR3 residues: CASGQGADTEAFF. CDR3 nucleotide sequence: TGTGCCAGCGGACAGGGGGCGGACACTGAAGCTTTCTTT.

This clone was seen a few times. The chain combines TRBV7-2 with TRBJ2-3; D gene ambiguous. Germline assignment: CDR1 SGHTA and CDR2 FQGNSA. Trimming stripped 1 base from V and 2 bases from J, with 13 bases between. The CDR3 loop spans 16 amino acids. The CDR3 here is CASSLGRRYTTDTQYF. The DNA of the CDR3 is TGTGCCAGCAGCTTAGGGCGCAGGTATACCACAGATACGCAGTATTTT. Full variable domain (outside the CDR3, taken from reference TRBV7-2 and TRBJ2-3): GAGVSQSPSNKVTEKGKDVELRCDPISGHTALYWYRQSLGQGLEFLIYFQGNSAPDKSGLPSDRFSAERTGGSVSTLTIQRTQQEDSAVYLCASSLGRRYTTDTQYFGPGTRLTVL.

This clone occurred once. The CDR3 region is CASSQDGDRSYEQYF. CDR3 nucleotides: TGTGCCAGCAGCCAAGATGGGGACAGGTCCTACGAGCAGTACTTC. This chain connects TRBV4-2 to TRBJ2-7; the match to TRBD1 covers 8 bases. Trimming at V came to 0 bases and at J to 1 base, leaving 2 bases not matched to a gene. The germline CDR1 and CDR2 sequences are LGHNA and YNFKEQ. The CDR3 contains 15 residues.

The chain couples TRBV14 to TRBJ2-3; tentatively, D is TRBD2 (6 bases). CDR3 length: 15 residues. Germline CDR1 and CDR2: SGHDN and FVKESK. Deletions cut 2 bases from V and 1 base from J, with 10 bases between. CDR3: CASSQRWEGTDTQYF. The CDR3 nucleotides read TGTGCCAGCAGCCAACGGTGGGAGGGCACAGATACGCAGTATTTT.

The chain is built from TRBV4-3 and TRBJ2-1, with 10 positions matching TRBD2. Germline V gene data show CDR1 as LGHNA and CDR2 as YSLEER. CDR3 length equals 17 residues. The junction had 11 bases not matched to a gene; V was cut back by 1 base and J by 8 bases. Here the CDR3 reads CASSQVAAGGPRDEQFF. CDR3 nucleotides: TGCGCCAGCAGCCAAGTAGCAGCGGGAGGGCCTAGGGATGAGCAGTTCTTC.

Remarks on this clone: The same CDR3 arises from other DNA sequences in this sample as well. The chain has TRBV20-1 and TRBJ1-2, with unresolved D. CDR1 and CDR2 (germline): DFQATT, SNEGSKA (reference sequence). V dropped 6 bases and J dropped 4 bases, with 9 bases sitting between them. The CDR3 extends over 11 amino acids. The CDR3 here is CSATTGYGYTF. In DNA, the CDR3 is TGCAGTGCCACGACTGGCTATGGCTACACCTTC.

The chain uses TRBV6-1 and TRBJ2-1, with TRBD2 as a possible D gene (5 bases). The germline V gene has CDR1 MNHNS and CDR2 SASEGT. V dropped 0 bases and J dropped 8 bases, with 32 bases sitting between them. This CDR3 spans 21 amino acids. The CDR3 coding sequence is TGTGCCAGCAGTGAAGCCGCCCCTTCCCGGGAACTACGCTCCGGAGTCTATGAGCAGTTCTTC. It is translated as CASSEAAPSRELRSGVYEQFF.

The chain carries TRBV15 and TRBJ1-2; TRBD1 might be the D (5 bases). There are 14 residues in the CDR3. Trimming removed 0 bases from V and 8 bases from J, with 13 bases in between. The germline CDR1 and CDR2 sequences are LNHNV and YYDKDF (reference sequence). CDR3 DNA sequence: TGTGCCACCAGCAGAGAGGGAGGATGGGGCGGCTACACCTTC. Its translation: CATSREGGWGGYTF.

The rearrangement joins TRBV11-2 to TRBJ2-7, with 7 nucleotides matching TRBD2. V lost 8 bases and J lost 4; bases outside the gene matches: 11. CDR3 size: 14 residues. Germline CDR1 SGHAT, CDR2 FQNNGV. DNA for the CDR3: TGTGCCAGCCGTCGGGCGGGAGATCGATACGAGCAGTACTTC. Translating it yields CASRRAGDRYEQYF.

V gene TRBV5-4 combines with J gene TRBJ2-1; D is possibly TRBD2 (6 bases). This CDR3 contains 12 residues. The V gene's germline CDR1 is SGHNT and CDR2 YYREEE (reference sequence). V was pared by 4 bases and J by 10 bases, with 12 bases between. The DNA of the CDR3 is TGTGCCAGCAGCCCGGAGGGGCAGGAGCAGTTCTTC. It yields the protein CASSPEGQEQFF.

The chain couples TRBV4-1 to TRBJ1-3, with D possibly being TRBD1 (5 bases). The CDR3 runs to 17 residues. V shed 1 base and J shed 4 bases, with 17 bases lying between them. Germline V lookup: CDR1 MGHRA, CDR2 YSYEKL. This CDR3 is CASSQVSGGGRGNTIYF. CDR3 nucleotides: TGCGCCAGCAGCCAAGTTAGTGGCGGGGGAAGAGGAAACACCATATATTTT.

This clone has just a few counts. V is TRBV18 and J is TRBJ2-5; 8 bases are a match to TRBD2. With V trimmed by 1 base and J by 5 bases, 15 bases remained unmatched. The germline gives CDR1 KGHSH, CDR2 LQKENI. The CDR3 has 18 amino acids. The CDR3 sequence is CASSPLKAGGPAEETQYF. DNA of the CDR3: TGTGCCAGCTCACCACTTAAGGCGGGGGGCCCTGCGGAGGAGACCCAGTACTTC. Full variable domain (rest looked up from reference TRBV18 and TRBJ2-5): NAGVMQNPRHLVRRRGQEARLRCSPMKGHSHVYWYRQLPEEGLKFMVYLQKENIIDESGMPKERFSAEFPKEGPSILRIQQVVRGDSAAYFCASSPLKAGGPAEETQYFGPGTRLLVL.

The V call is TRBV27, the J call TRBJ1-4; 7 bases are shared with TRBD1. Germline CDR1 is MNHEY and CDR2 is SMNVEV (reference sequence). The CDR3 runs to 16 residues. Trimming took 5 bases from V and 8 from J; bases not matched to a gene: 14. The CDR3 protein is CASSENHGTVNEKLFF. The CDR3, as DNA: TGTGCCAGCAGTGAAAACCATGGGACAGTAAACGAAAAACTGTTTTTT.

The gene calls are TRBV6-4 and TRBJ1-2; a possible D gene is TRBD1 (5 bases). Deletions cut 6 bases from V and 4 bases from J, with 15 bases between. Germline-derived CDR1 and CDR2 are MRHNA and SNTAGT. The CDR3 contains 14 residues. The DNA of the CDR3 is TGTGCCAGCAGCCCCGGGGGGATTCGCTATGGCTACACCTTC. It is translated as CASSPGGIRYGYTF.